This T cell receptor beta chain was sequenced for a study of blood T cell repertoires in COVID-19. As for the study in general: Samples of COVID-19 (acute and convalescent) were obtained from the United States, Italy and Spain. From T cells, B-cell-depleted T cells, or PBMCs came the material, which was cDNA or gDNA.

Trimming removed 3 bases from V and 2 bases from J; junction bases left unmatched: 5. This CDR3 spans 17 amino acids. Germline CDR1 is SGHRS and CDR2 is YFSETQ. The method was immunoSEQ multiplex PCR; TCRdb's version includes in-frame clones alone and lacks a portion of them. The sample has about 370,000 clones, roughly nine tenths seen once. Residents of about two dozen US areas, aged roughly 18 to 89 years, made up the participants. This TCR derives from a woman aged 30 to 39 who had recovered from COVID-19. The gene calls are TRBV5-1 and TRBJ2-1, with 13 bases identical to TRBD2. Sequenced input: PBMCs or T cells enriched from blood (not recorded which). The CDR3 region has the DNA TGCGCCAGCAGCTCCCGACTAGCGGGAGGCCCCTACAATGAGCAGTTCTTC. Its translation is CASSSRLAGGPYNEQFF.